These 12 T cell receptor beta chains were sequenced from one sample in a study of cytomegalovirus exposure and HLA in healthy donors (dated by TCRdb to 2016 to 2017). The method was the immunoSEQ multiplex PCR assay. For the multiplex PCR, a mixture combining 60 forward primers for TCR Vbeta segments and 13 reverse primers for TCR Jbeta segments was used. TCRdb's version of the immuneACCESS table is confined to in-frame rearrangements and falls short of the full clone set. An unresolved V gene accounts for under half of the shortfall where checked; the remainder is of unknown origin. The sample data list 140,000 or so clones, and around 90% of these were observed just once. The top ten constitute around 0.51% of the sample. Sequencing used PBMCs. These receptors were taken from a woman in her thirties or forties in good health and CMV-seronegative.

The rearrangement joins TRBV27 to TRBJ2-2, with 10 nucleotides matching TRBD2. The CDR3 has 18 amino acids. Germline V CDR1 and CDR2: MNHEY, SMNVEV (reference sequence). The trim removed 5 bases at V and 4 bases at J, leaving 13 bases unmatched. Here the CDR3 DNA reads TGTGCCAGCAGTCCCCGGGCAACGGTAGCGGGAGGCACCGGGGAGCTGTTTTTT. Its protein is CASSPRATVAGGTGELFF.

CDR3 protein: CASSLDASTDTQYF. The CDR3 DNA is TGCGCCAGCAGCTTGGACGCGAGCACAGATACGCAGTATTTT. This chain links TRBV5-1 with TRBJ2-3; the D is unclear. This CDR3 contains 14 residues. Germline values: CDR1 SGHRS, CDR2 YFSETQ. Trimming cost V 0 bases and J 0 bases, with 5 bases left between them.

The rearrangement uses TRBV28 and TRBJ2-7; the D gene is possibly TRBD2 (5 bases). The germline V gene encodes CDR1 MDHEN and CDR2 SYDVKM. The CDR3 has 18 residues. With 5 bases removed from V and 3 bases from J, the gap between germline ends came to 26 bases. The CDR3 sequence is CASSDTLMRHGLRYEQYF. CDR3 DNA: TGTGCCAGCAGTGACACTCTAATGAGACACGGACTTCGCTACGAGCAGTACTTC.

The gene calls are TRBV30 and TRBJ2-1, with 12 bases aligning to TRBD2. V dropped 0 bases and J dropped 7; count of bases not matched to a gene: 4. This CDR3 has 15 residues. Germline V gene data show CDR1 as GTSNPN and CDR2 as SVGIG (reference sequence). Here the CDR3 DNA reads TGTGCCTGGAGTGTTGGCCTAGCGGGAGGGAATGAGCAGTTCTTC. Translation gives CAWSVGLAGGNEQFF.

The CDR3 bases are TGTGCCAGCAGCCGCACTCCTCTGCAGACCGCGGGACAGACAGATACGCAGTATTTT. Residues: CASSRTPLQTAGQTDTQYF. This chain uses TRBV7-8 with TRBJ2-3, with D possibly TRBD1 on 7 matching bases. Looked up from germline, CDR1 is SGHVS and CDR2 is FQNEAQ. The CDR3 extends over 19 amino acids. V was pared by 5 bases and J by 3 bases, with 27 bases between.

The V call is TRBV5-1, the J call TRBJ1-5, with D maybe TRBD1 (5 bases). Trimming took 0 bases from V and 9 from J, leaving 16 bases between them. Germline V gene sequence: CDR1 SGHRS, CDR2 YFSETQ. CDR3 size: 15 residues. The CDR3 is CASSLELGGQGPQHF. The CDR3 DNA reads as TGCGCCAGCAGCTTGGAACTGGGGGGTCAGGGGCCCCAGCATTTT.

The chain's CDR3 is CASSHPGGTEAFF. The CDR3 coding sequence is TGTGCCAGCTCACATCCGGGAGGCACTGAAGCTTTCTTT. The chain is built from TRBV27 and TRBJ1-1; D not certain. The germline V gene has CDR1 MNHEY and CDR2 SMNVEV (reference sequence). The V gene lost 8 bases and the J gene lost 4 bases, with 14 bases spanning the gap. The CDR3 runs to 13 residues.

The chain couples TRBV5-4 to TRBJ2-6, with 9 nucleotides matching TRBD1. V was clipped by 4 bases and J by 4 bases; unmatched bases: 9. From germline, CDR1 is SGHNT and CDR2 YYREEE (reference sequence). The CDR3 runs 17 residues. The CDR3 DNA is TGTGCCAGCAGCCCCCGCGGACAGGGGTCGGGGGCCAACGTCCTGACTTTC. It codes for CASSPRGQGSGANVLTF.

The rearrangement uses TRBV2 and TRBJ2-5, with 7 bases fitting TRBD1. Germline lookup yields CDR1 SNHLY and CDR2 FYNNEI. The CDR3 extends over 14 amino acids. Trimming took 3 bases from V and 1 from J; bases not matched to a gene: 2. The CDR3 nucleotides read TGTGCCAGCAGTGAGGGACAGCCCCAAGAGACCCAGTACTTC. This encodes CASSEGQPQETQYF.

The V gene is TRBV4-3, the J gene TRBJ2-5; no clear D. The V gene's germline CDR1 is LGHNA and CDR2 YSLEER. With 2 bases removed from V and 5 bases from J, the gap between germline ends came to 9 bases. CDR3 length equals 13 residues. CDR3 region: CASSQTPMETQYF. The CDR3 coding sequence is TGCGCCAGCAGCCAAACTCCCATGGAGACCCAGTACTTC.

Only one count was recorded for this clone. The genes are TRBV11-3 and TRBJ2-5; D gene ambiguous. The germline gives CDR1 SGHNT, CDR2 YENEEA. The CDR3 consists of 13 residues. The ends were cut back, 6 bases at V and 4 bases at J, with 12 bases in the middle. This CDR3 is CASRVRMGETQYF. DNA for the CDR3: TGTGCCAGCAGGGTCAGGATGGGAGAGACCCAGTACTTC.

The chain couples TRBV7-9 to TRBJ2-5; 8 bases agree with TRBD2. Trimming took 6 bases from V and 0 from J; bases not matched to a gene: 9. Germline CDR1 SEHNR, CDR2 FQNEAQ (reference sequence). The CDR3 covers 16 residues. DNA for the CDR3: TGTGCCAGCAGACCCGGGGAGCGGGAGTACCAAGAGACCCAGTACTTC. This translates into CASRPGEREYQETQYF.